The source of this T cell receptor (beta chain) is a study of blood T cell repertoires in COVID-19. The wider study: Sites in the United States, Italy and Spain provided acute and convalescent COVID-19 samples. From T cells, B-cell-depleted T cells, or PBMCs came the material, which was cDNA or gDNA.

This CDR3 has 15 amino acids. The J segment lost 2 bases and the V segment lost 4 bases, leaving 4 bases of the junction unmatched. Germline-derived CDR1 and CDR2 are MNHEY and SVGEGT. This table comes from immunoSEQ multiplex PCR, and its TCRdb copy is limited to in-frame clones, with some not included. The sample shows about 250,000 clones, roughly 83% of them seen only once. The sample taken for sequencing was peripheral blood. The receptor comes from an elderly man with acute or convalescent COVID-19. This chain uses TRBV6-2 or TRBV6-3 with TRBJ2-3; 9 bases are shared with TRBD2. Written as DNA, the CDR3 is TGTGCCAGCAGTTCTAGCGGGGCGATCACAGATACGCAGTATTTT. As protein: CASSSSGAITDTQYF.